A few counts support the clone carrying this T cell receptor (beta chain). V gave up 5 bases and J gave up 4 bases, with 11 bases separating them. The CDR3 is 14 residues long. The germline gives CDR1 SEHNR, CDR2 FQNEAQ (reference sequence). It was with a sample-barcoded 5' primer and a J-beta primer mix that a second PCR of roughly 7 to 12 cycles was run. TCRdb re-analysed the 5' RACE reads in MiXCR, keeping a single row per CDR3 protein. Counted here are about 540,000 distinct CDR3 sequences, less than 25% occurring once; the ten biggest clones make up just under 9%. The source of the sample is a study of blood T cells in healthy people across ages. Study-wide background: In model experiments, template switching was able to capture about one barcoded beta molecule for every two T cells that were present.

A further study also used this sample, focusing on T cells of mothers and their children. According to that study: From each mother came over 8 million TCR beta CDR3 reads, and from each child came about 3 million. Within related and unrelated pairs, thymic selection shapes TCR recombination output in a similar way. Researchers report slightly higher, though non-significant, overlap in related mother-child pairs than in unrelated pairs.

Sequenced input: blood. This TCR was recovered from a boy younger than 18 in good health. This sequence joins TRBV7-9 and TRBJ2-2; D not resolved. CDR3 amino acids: CASSDHPATGELFF. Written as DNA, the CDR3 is TGTGCCAGCAGCGACCACCCGGCCACCGGGGAGCTGTTTTTT.